Sequencing of this T cell receptor beta chain was carried out in a study of shared clonotypes between healthy human individuals. With regard to this clone: Its antigen is currently unknown.

Notes on the study in general: The study drew on few donors, limiting represented genetic and exposure-history diversity.

CDR1 is MGHRA and CDR2 is YSYEKL in the germline V gene. Trimming shortened V by 2 bases and J by 5 bases, and 25 bases separated the two germline ends. The CDR3 runs to 19 residues. In the authors' methods: Because ImmunoSEQ provided only junction sequences with no quality scores, the filtering differed. Assay used: immunoSEQ multiplex PCR; TCRdb lists only in-frame clones, some missing. The DNA was the basis for D and trimming; V, J and clone size are from that table. The sample has approximately 2.5 million clones, 80% to 95% seen once. The receptor was derived from a man aged 18 to 35 in good health. Some clones in this sample may be carry-over from other donors' samples. The sequencing sample was made of naive CD4+ T cells from PBMCs. Subset defined: CD45RA+ positively selected. The rearrangement links TRBV4-1 to TRBJ1-5; tentative D call: TRBD1 (6 bases). The CDR3 DNA follows: TGCGCCAGCAGCCAAAAATATACAGGGAACAGCGGAGCCCATCAGCCCCAGCATTTT. Protein product: CASSQKYTGNSGAHQPQHF.